The 20 T cell receptor beta chains given below trace back to one sample, sequenced in a study of response to subunit inactivated influenza vaccine. TCRdb analysed the RT-PCR reads with MiXCR anew, one entry per CDR3 protein. The repertoire consists of 450,000 to 700,000 distinct CDR3 sequences, with 14% occurring once and the leading ten covering 11%. The sample in question was PBMCs from blood, obtained 11 to 12 days after vaccination. The receptors here all came from a man in his forties or fifties who received an inactivated influenza vaccine.

This clonotype was counted between two and nine times. This rearrangement joins TRBV11-2 to TRBJ2-5; D gene unclear. The CDR3 extends over 13 amino acids. Trimming shortened V by 3 bases and J by 0 bases, and 5 bases separated the two germline ends. Looked up from germline, CDR1 is SGHAT and CDR2 is FQNNGV. The DNA of the CDR3 is TGTGCCAGCAGCTTGTGGGACCAAGAGACCCAGTACTTC. Its translation is CASSLWDQETQYF.

The rearrangement joins TRBV2 to TRBJ1-6, with TRBD1 matching 12 bases. The CDR3 runs 16 residues. Germline V lookup: CDR1 SNHLY, CDR2 FYNNEI. Trimming took 3 bases from V and 8 from J; bases not matched to a gene: 5. The CDR3 region is CASSDWDRGLDSPLHF. CDR3 coding DNA: TGTGCCAGCAGTGATTGGGACAGGGGGCTAGATTCACCCCTCCACTTT.

The chain employs TRBV7-2 and TRBJ1-1; D is uncertain. The germline gives CDR1 SGHTA, CDR2 FQGNSA. This CDR3 is 13 amino acids long. Trimming cost V 5 bases and J 6 bases, with 13 bases left between them. The CDR3: CASSKAGRAEAFF. The CDR3 nucleotides are TGTGCCAGCAGCAAGGCCGGGCGGGCTGAAGCTTTCTTT.

In this sample, this clonotype turned up a few times. V gene TRBV3-1 combines with J gene TRBJ2-1; 10 bases map to TRBD2. Germline assignment: CDR1 LGHDT and CDR2 YNNKEL (reference sequence). This CDR3 has 16 amino acids. J was trimmed by 1 base and V by 1 base; bases with no gene match: 1. DNA of the CDR3: TGTGCCAGCAGCCAAGTAGCGGGAGGTTCCTACAATGAGCAGTTCTTC. This gives the protein CASSQVAGGSYNEQFF.

This clonotype has a handful of counts. The chain recombines TRBV19 with TRBJ1-4; D is ambiguous. The germline V gene has CDR1 LNHDA and CDR2 SQIVND (reference sequence). Trimming took 3 bases from V and 7 from J, leaving 9 bases between them. CDR3 length: 13 residues. CDR3 sequence reads: CASSIGALEKLFF. The DNA of the CDR3 is TGTGCCAGTAGTATTGGTGCGCTTGAAAAACTGTTTTTT. The full variable domain, completed using reference TRBV19 and TRBJ1-4, is DGGITQSPKYLFRKEGQNVTLSCEQNLNHDAMYWYRQDPGQGLRLIYYSQIVNDFQKGDIAEGYSVSREKKESFPLTVTSAQKNPTAFYLCASSIGALEKLFFGSGTQLSVL.

A few counts support this clonotype. This rearrangement joins TRBV10-3 to TRBJ2-3, with 7 bases identical to TRBD1. This CDR3 comprises 13 residues. CDR1 and CDR2 from the germline V gene are ENHRY and SYGVKD. V lost 7 bases and J lost 1; bases outside the gene matches: 2. CDR3 amino acids: CAITGTGTDTQYF. The CDR3, as DNA: TGTGCCATCACCGGGACAGGCACAGATACGCAGTATTTT.

This clonotype was seen repeatedly, ten times or more. The junction differs from germline at one of its ends, possibly a read error. The rearrangement joins TRBV5-1 to TRBJ1-5; 7 positions match TRBD1. Germline assignment: CDR1 SGHRS and CDR2 YFSETQ. This CDR3 is built from 15 residues. CDR3 sequence reads: CASSLEGASNQPQHF. The CDR3 DNA follows: TGTGCCAGCAGTTTAGAGGGGGCGAGTAATCAGCCCCAGCATTTT.

This clonotype has only a few counts. The chain couples TRBV7-9 to TRBJ2-1; 7 bases are shared with TRBD1. The CDR3 sequence is 15 residues long. V dropped 3 bases and J dropped 4; count of bases not matched to a gene: 6. The germline V gene has CDR1 SEHNR and CDR2 FQNEAQ (reference sequence). The CDR3 protein is CASSFSTGSYNEQFF. CDR3 nucleotide sequence: TGTGCCAGCAGCTTTTCGACAGGGTCTTACAATGAGCAGTTCTTC.

This chain links TRBV6-1 with TRBJ2-1; D perhaps matches TRBD2 (7 bases). Germline CDR1 and CDR2: MNHNS and SASEGT. V was pared by 11 bases and J by 4 bases, with 18 bases between. CDR3 length equals 14 residues. The CDR3 DNA reads TGTGCCCACGAGGGGGGGCGAACGTACAATGAGCAGTTCTTC. Protein sequence: CAHEGGRTYNEQFF.

The CDR3 here is CASSQDTGFRSYGYTF. CDR3 coding DNA: TGCGCCAGCAGCCAAGATACCGGTTTCCGATCCTATGGCTACACCTTC. This chain uses TRBV4-1 with TRBJ1-2, with D uncertain. There are 16 residues in the CDR3. Trimming took 0 bases from V and 4 from J, leaving 15 bases between them. The germline CDR1 and CDR2 sequences are MGHRA and YSYEKL.

The chain recombines TRBV10-1 with TRBJ2-1; 16 nucleotides match TRBD2. CDR1 and CDR2 from the germline V gene are WNHNN and SYGVQD (reference sequence). V lost 10 bases and J lost 3; bases outside the gene matches: 6. The CDR3 spans 16 residues. The CDR3 protein is CATGTSGGAVYNEQFF. CDR3 bases: TGCGCCACCGGGACTAGCGGGGGGGCAGTCTACAATGAGCAGTTCTTC.

The gene calls are TRBV21-1 and TRBJ2-5; the listed D gene, TRBD1, was not tested against the DNA. TRBV21-1 is marked as a pseudogene. The CDR3 has 15 residues. The CDR3 loop is CASSGKGRGVETQYF. CDR3 nucleotides: TGTGCCAGCAGCGGAAAGGGCAGGGGTGTGGAGACCCAGTACTTC.

The rearrangement joins TRBV7-2 to TRBJ1-5; tentative D call: TRBD1 (6 bases). This CDR3 region has 15 residues. Germline assignment: CDR1 SGHTA and CDR2 FQGNSA. Between the trimmed V and J ends, which lost 4 bases and 3 bases, there was a span of 13 bases. CDR3 amino acids: CASSSQGGFNQPQHF. CDR3 coding DNA: TGTGCCAGCAGCTCCCAAGGGGGGTTCAATCAGCCCCAGCATTTT.

This clonotype appeared a few times. The gene calls are TRBV4-2 and TRBJ2-3; D is unclear. V lost 0 bases and J lost 1, with 5 bases in between. Germline assignment: CDR1 LGHNA and CDR2 YNFKEQ. This CDR3 comprises 14 residues. CDR3 bases: TGTGCCAGCAGCCAAGATCAGGGCACAGATACGCAGTATTTT. Translation: CASSQDQGTDTQYF.

This clonotype came up a few times. The CDR3 here is CAISRDRGGFEQYF. The CDR3 nucleotides are TGTGCCATCAGTAGAGACAGGGGCGGCTTCGAGCAGTACTTC. The chain combines TRBV10-3 with TRBJ2-7, with 8 bases that match TRBD1. The germline V gene has CDR1 ENHRY and CDR2 SYGVKD. Trimming took 5 bases from V and 6 from J; bases not matched to a gene: 9. The CDR3 has 14 residues.

This chain uses TRBV5-1 with TRBJ2-4, with D uncertain. The CDR3 contains 14 residues. Germline-derived CDR1 and CDR2 are SGHRS and YFSETQ. V was shortened by 3 bases and J by 0 bases, with 7 bases between the two germline ends. The CDR3 bases are TGCGCCAGCAGCTCGGACCCAGCCAAAAACATTCAGTACTTC. This sequence encodes CASSSDPAKNIQYF.

This clonotype has ten or more counts. This sequence joins TRBV5-6 and TRBJ2-2; D is possibly TRBD1 (5 bases). The ends were cut back, 1 base at V and 10 bases at J, with 14 bases in the middle. The germline V gene encodes CDR1 SGHDT and CDR2 YYEEEE. The CDR3 length is 14 residues. CDR3 amino acids: CASSLLRGAEELFF. For the CDR3, the DNA is TGTGCCAGCAGCTTGCTAAGGGGCGCGGAGGAGCTGTTTTTT. Looking up the rest from reference TRBV5-6 and TRBJ2-2 gives the full variable domain: DAGVTQSPTHLIKTRGQQVTLRCSPKSGHDTVSWYQQALGQGPQFIFQYYEEEERQRGNFPDRFSGHQFPNYSSELNVNALLLGDSALYLCASSLLRGAEELFFGEGSRLTVL.

This clonotype was counted a few times. This rearrangement joins TRBV24-1 to TRBJ2-5; no firm D call. Germline CDR1 is KGHDR and CDR2 is SFDVKD. V shed 2 bases and J shed 5 bases, with 8 bases lying between them. The CDR3 has 13 amino acids. This chain's CDR3 is CATSDSALETQYF. DNA of the CDR3: TGTGCCACCAGTGATTCTGCACTGGAGACCCAGTACTTC.

The chain is built from TRBV6-8 and TRBJ2-2; the match to TRBD2 covers 13 bases. The V segment lost 0 bases and the J segment 6 bases; nucleotides outside the gene matches: 10. This CDR3 contains 19 residues. Germline CDR1 MNHGY, CDR2 SAAAGT. The chain's CDR3 is CASSYSIGLAGERAGELFF. The CDR3 DNA sequence: TGTGCCAGCAGTTACTCGATTGGACTAGCGGGAGAAAGGGCCGGGGAGCTGTTTTTT.

There are a few counts of this clonotype. The gene calls are TRBV5-1 and TRBJ1-2, with TRBD1 identical over 9 bases. V shed 1 base and J 5 bases; nucleotides not matched to a gene: 3. CDR3 length equals 14 residues. In germline, CDR1 is SGHRS, CDR2 YFSETQ. The CDR3 spells CASSLTGQGYGYTF. In DNA form, the CDR3 reads TGCGCCAGCAGCTTGACGGGACAGGGATATGGCTACACCTTC.